This is a list of T cell receptor beta chains from one sample in a study of T-cell reconstitution after alpha-beta-depleted transplantation in children. TCRdb re-called the PCR reads through MiXCR, storing one row per CDR3 protein. In the table there are about 580,000 distinct CDR3 sequences, roughly 23% of which are singletons. The sample was PBMCs, mostly from graft donor cells, taken 360 days after TCRalphabeta/CD19-depleted stem cell transplant. All receptors derive from a boy younger than two who had a stem cell transplant for acute myeloid leukemia, so the T cells may come from the graft donor. CDR3s include the opening cysteine and the closing phenylalanine or tryptophan.

TRBV7-2	TRBJ1-1	CASSVQGACTEAFF
TRBV11-2	TRBJ2-7	CASSPAGQGARPIYEQYF
TRBV5-8	TRBJ2-1	CASSPLLGYSSYNEQFF
TRBV11-1	TRBJ2-1	CASSSRTVYNEQFF
TRBV20-1	TRBJ2-2	CSASSDRNTGELFF
TRBV4-2	TRBJ2-3	CASSQIRQGRGTDTQYF
TRBV12-3/TRBV12-4	TRBJ2-3	CASSLRAGINTDTQYF
TRBV2	TRBJ1-2	CASNPLGDRGKGYTF
TRBV28	TRBJ2-1	CASRYASGGTSYNEQFF
TRBV20-1	TRBJ1-5	CSARDGQGAGDQPQHF
TRBV21-1	TRBJ2-3	CASTKSSTDTQYF
TRBV9	TRBJ2-3	CASSAGLAVPRDTQYF
TRBV5-6	TRBJ2-5	CASSLGAGATGETQYF
TRBV12-3/TRBV12-4	TRBJ1-5	CASSQRGSSNQPQHF
TRBV4-3	TRBJ1-1	CASSQDPGTEAFF
TRBV5-5	TRBJ1-1	CASSAKAYEAFF
TRBV7-9	TRBJ1-1	CASSPPSGAADTEAFF
TRBV6-1	TRBJ2-3	CASSITWVEDTQYF
TRBV7-2	TRBJ1-1	CASSFWSKGKDTEAFF
TRBV20-1	TRBJ2-5	CSGQGQETQYF
TRBV7-2	TRBJ1-2	CASTETPPYYGYTF
TRBV12-3/TRBV12-4	TRBJ1-1	CASTQTNRGLEAFF
TRBV7-2	TRBJ2-5	CASSSSPGAWGQETQYF
TRBV9	TRBJ2-5	CASASGHQQETQYF
TRBV20-1	TRBJ2-1	CSARGAGNSYNEQFF
TRBV18	TRBJ2-4	CASSQEQGRAAKNIQYF
TRBV6-1	TRBJ1-1	CASCSPTGRPEAFF
TRBV5-6	TRBJ2-4	CASSLQLAGTLAKNIQYF
TRBV20-1	TRBJ2-5	CSVASGVQETQYF
TRBV20-1	TRBJ1-3	CSARRQGTGNTIYF
TRBV11-2	TRBJ2-2	CASSPGTGFTGELFF
TRBV13	TRBJ2-5	CASSSGLSQETQYF
TRBV24-1	TRBJ1-5	CATSVAGPGQPQHF
TRBV12-3/TRBV12-4	TRBJ2-1	CAISLGATLAQSYNEQFF
TRBV6-5	TRBJ1-5	CASSYSEIGSQPQHF
TRBV7-2	TRBJ2-1	CASSLAFVAGARQLF